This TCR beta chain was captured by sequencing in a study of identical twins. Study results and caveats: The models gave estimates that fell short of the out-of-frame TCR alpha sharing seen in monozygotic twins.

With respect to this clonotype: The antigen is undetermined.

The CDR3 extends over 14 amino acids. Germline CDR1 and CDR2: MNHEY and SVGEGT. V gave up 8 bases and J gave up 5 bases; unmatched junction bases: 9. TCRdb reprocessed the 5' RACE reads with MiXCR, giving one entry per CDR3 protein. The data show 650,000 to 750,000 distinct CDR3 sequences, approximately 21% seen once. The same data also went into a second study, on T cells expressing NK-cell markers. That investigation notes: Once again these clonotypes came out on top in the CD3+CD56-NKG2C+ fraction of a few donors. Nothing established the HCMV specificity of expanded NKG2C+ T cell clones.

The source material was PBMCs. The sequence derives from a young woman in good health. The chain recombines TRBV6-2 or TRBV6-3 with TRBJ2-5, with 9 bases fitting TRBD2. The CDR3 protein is CASVDSGSGETQYF. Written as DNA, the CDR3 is TGTGCCAGCGTGGATAGCGGGAGTGGGGAGACCCAGTACTTC.